These T cell receptor beta chains were read from a single sample in a study of T cells in localized non-small cell lung cancer. The table came from immunoSEQ multiplex PCR; TCRdb's copy has only in-frame clones and leaves some out. The sample includes around 3,600 clones, around a fifth of them seen just once. The specimen was lung tumor tissue, collected before any cancer treatment. The receptors come from a man aged 18 to 50 with stage II lung adenocarcinoma. CDR3s include the opening cysteine and the closing phenylalanine or tryptophan. Each record gives: CDR3 length, clone size, J gene, V gene, D gene, CDR3 DNA, CDR3 protein. D genes are given only for firm matches. A row's size may be missing; if present it is once, few, many or a size class.

length: 13; size: once; J: TRBJ2-1; V: TRBV10-2; D: NA; DNA: TGCGCCAGCAGGGGGACTGACTACAATGAGCAGTTCTTC; CDR3: CASRGTDYNEQFF
length: 13; size: NA; J: TRBJ1-4; V: TRBV19; D: NA; DNA: TGTGCCACGCGAAGGGCAACTAATGAAAAACTGTTTTTT; CDR3: CATRRATNEKLFF
length: 15; size: NA; J: TRBJ1-5; V: TRBV29-1; D: NA; DNA: TGCAGCGTTACCCTTCCCCCAGGGGGCAATCAGCCCCAGCATTTT; CDR3: CSVTLPPGGNQPQHF
length: 16; size: NA; J: TRBJ2-7; V: TRBV9; D: TRBD2; DNA: TGTGCCAGCAGCCCTTCGGCGGGAGCTAGCTCCTACGAGCAGTACTTC; CDR3: CASSPSAGASSYEQYF
length: 16; size: NA; J: TRBJ2-7; V: TRBV6-8; D: TRBD2; DNA: TGTGCCAGCAGTTACTGGAGCGGGGGGGCTTCCTACGAGCAGTACTTC; CDR3: CASSYWSGGASYEQYF
length: 15; size: NA; J: TRBJ1-2; V: TRBV6-8; D: TRBD1; DNA: TGTGCCAGCAGCCGCCGGGGACAGTACCCCTATGGCTACACCTTC; CDR3: CASSRRGQYPYGYTF
length: 11; size: few; J: TRBJ2-1; V: TRBV30; D: NA; DNA: TGTGCCTGGAGTGTAACCCTAGGGAAGTTCTTC; CDR3: CAWSVTLGKFF
length: 12; size: few; J: TRBJ1-2; V: TRBV28; D: NA; DNA: TGTGCCGGTGGGCCCAGGACCTATGGCTACACCTTC; CDR3: CAGGPRTYGYTF
length: 17; size: NA; J: TRBJ1-2; V: TRBV6-8; D: TRBD1; DNA: TGTGCCAGCAGTCCTATACTCTCGACAGGGATTGGCGATGGCTACACCTTC; CDR3: CASSPILSTGIGDGYTF
length: 17; size: NA; J: TRBJ1-6; V: TRBV28; D: TRBD1; DNA: TGTGCCAGCAGTTCCCCCGGCGGACAGGGGAGCCATTCACCCCTCCACTTT; CDR3: CASSSPGGQGSHSPLHF
length: 14; size: NA; J: TRBJ2-5; V: TRBV9; D: NA; DNA: TGTGCCAGCAGCGCCCCGAGAGGTCCAGAGACCCAGTACTTC; CDR3: CASSAPRGPETQYF
length: 17; size: NA; J: TRBJ2-3; V: TRBV6-8; D: NA; DNA: TGTGCCAGCAGTTCCCGTCTCGGGATTTACAGCACAGATACGCAGTATTTT; CDR3: CASSSRLGIYSTDTQYF
length: 17; size: NA; J: TRBJ2-3; V: TRBV12-5; D: TRBD2; DNA: TGTGCTAGTGGTTTGGTAACGGGGGGTGAGGCCACAGATACGCAGTATTTT; CDR3: CASGLVTGGEATDTQYF
length: 17; size: NA; J: TRBJ1-1; V: TRBV28; D: NA; DNA: TGTGCCAGCCCTCAGGGGCGCCGGGGGGCGCAGAACACTGAAGCTTTCTTT; CDR3: CASPQGRRGAQNTEAFF
length: 15; size: NA; J: TRBJ1-3; V: TRBV6-8; D: NA; DNA: TGTGCCAGCAGTTACTCTGGGGGCCCAGGAAACACCATATATTTT; CDR3: CASSYSGGPGNTIYF
length: 16; size: few; J: TRBJ2-4; V: TRBV11-3; D: TRBD2; DNA: TGTGCCAGCAGCTATAGCGGGGGGGCCGCGGTGAACATTCAGTACTTC; CDR3: CASSYSGGAAVNIQYF
length: 15; size: NA; J: TRBJ1-6; V: TRBV19; D: NA; DNA: TGTGCCAGTAGTATTGGGGGGCGCATCAATTCACCCCTCCACTTT; CDR3: CASSIGGRINSPLHF
length: 18; size: few; J: TRBJ2-5; V: TRBV11-3; D: TRBD2; DNA: TGTGCCAGCAGCGTCACGACCCCGGGACTAGCCTTACAAGAGACCCAGTACTTC; CDR3: CASSVTTPGLALQETQYF
length: 13; size: NA; J: TRBJ2-1; V: TRBV29-1; D: NA; DNA: TGCAGCCCTCGGGCCAGGGGGGACGATGAGCAGTTCTTC; CDR3: CSPRARGDDEQFF
length: 16; size: NA; J: TRBJ1-4; V: TRBV18; D: NA; DNA: TGTGCCAGCTCACCACGAAGAGTAGGAGCTAATGAAAAACTGTTTTTT; CDR3: CASSPRRVGANEKLFF
length: 16; size: NA; J: TRBJ1-3; V: TRBV19; D: NA; DNA: TGTGCCAGTACCCTACCCCAGGGGAAGGCTGGAAACACCATATATTTT; CDR3: CASTLPQGKAGNTIYF
length: 16; size: NA; J: TRBJ2-7; V: TRBV11-3; D: TRBD2; DNA: TGTGCCAGCAGCCAGGTCCTCGCGGGGGGCCCCTACGAGCAGTACTTC; CDR3: CASSQVLAGGPYEQYF
length: 16; size: NA; J: TRBJ2-2; V: TRBV18; D: NA; DNA: TGTGCCAGCTCACCACCGGGGACCCGGACAACCGGGGAGCTGTTTTTT; CDR3: CASSPPGTRTTGELFF
length: 15; size: NA; J: TRBJ1-5; V: TRBV4-1; D: NA; DNA: TGCGCCAGCAGCCAAGTGGGGGGGGCTCATCAGCCCCAGCATTTT; CDR3: CASSQVGGAHQPQHF
length: 13; size: NA; J: TRBJ2-7; V: TRBV28; D: NA; DNA: TGTGCCAGCAGTTCCATGGGGGGTTACGAGCAGTACTTC; CDR3: CASSSMGGYEQYF
length: 19; size: few; J: TRBJ1-3; V: TRBV6-8; D: TRBD1; DNA: TGTGCCAGCAGTGCACCTCCGGGACAGGGGGGTTTCTCTGGAAACACCATATATTTT; CDR3: CASSAPPGQGGFSGNTIYF
length: 17; size: few; J: TRBJ1-5; V: TRBV9; D: TRBD1; DNA: TGTGCCAGCAGTGAAGCCTCCGGGACAGGCCCAAATCAGCCCCAGCATTTT; CDR3: CASSEASGTGPNQPQHF
length: 16; size: NA; J: TRBJ2-1; V: TRBV5-1; D: NA; DNA: TGCGCCAGCAGCTTGGTTTCCTTAGGTTCAACCCATGAGCAGTTCTTC; CDR3: CASSLVSLGSTHEQFF
length: 13; size: few; J: TRBJ2-5; V: TRBV28; D: NA; DNA: TGTGCCAGCAGTGGACAGCCGATGGAGACCCAGTACTTC; CDR3: CASSGQPMETQYF
length: 14; size: few; J: TRBJ2-7; V: TRBV6-8; D: TRBD1; DNA: TGTGCCAGCCTCCCCGGACAGGGTAGGGGGGAGCAGTACTTC; CDR3: CASLPGQGRGEQYF
length: 16; size: NA; J: TRBJ1-2; V: TRBV6-8; D: TRBD1; DNA: TGTGCCAGCAGTCGTTCCGGGACAGGGGCCAACTATGGCTACACCTTC; CDR3: CASSRSGTGANYGYTF
length: 13; size: few; J: TRBJ2-7; V: TRBV6-8; D: TRBD1; DNA: TGTGCCAGCAGTTACGGGACAGAATACGAGCAGTACTTC; CDR3: CASSYGTEYEQYF
length: 17; size: NA; J: TRBJ2-6; V: TRBV5-1; D: NA; DNA: TGCGCCAGCAGCTTGATCCCCAGAGACTCTGGGGCCAACGTCCTGACTTTC; CDR3: CASSLIPRDSGANVLTF
length: 18; size: NA; J: TRBJ2-5; V: TRBV11-3; D: TRBD2; DNA: TGTGCCAGCAGCTTGGTCTCTAGCGGGGTGCCAGCATCCGTGACCCAGTACTTC; CDR3: CASSLVSSGVPASVTQYF
length: 13; size: NA; J: TRBJ1-4; V: TRBV30; D: NA; DNA: TGTGCCTGGAGTACACCGACGATTGGTGCACTGTTTTTT; CDR3: CAWSTPTIGALFF
length: 14; size: NA; J: TRBJ1-6; V: TRBV25-1; D: NA; DNA: TGTGCCAGCAGTGAATACAGGGACGAATCACCCCTCCACTTT; CDR3: CASSEYRDESPLHF
length: 16; size: medium-sized; J: TRBJ2-7; V: TRBV11-3; D: NA; DNA: TGTGCCAGCAGCTTTGGGACGTGGGGGCCCTCCTACGAGCAGTACTTC; CDR3: CASSFGTWGPSYEQYF